This TCR beta chain was retrieved from a study of vaccination effects on CD4 cells after COVID-19. Study-wide results and limits: Healthy vaccine recipients' vaccine-induced clones were almost all SARS-CoV-2 mono-reactive.

Sequenced by immunoSEQ multiplex PCR; TCRdb stores in-frame clones only, minus some. The sample has some 61,000 clones; roughly three quarters are singletons. V lost 3 bases, J lost 4 bases, and 15 bases lay in between. The CDR3 totals 15 residues. Germline CDR1 reads SNHLY; CDR2 reads FYNNEI. Antigen-specific CD4+ T cell clonotypes were called by their expansion after viral peptide-pool culture in ViraFEST. Following a roughly 11-day culture, CD4+ T cells were purified. Participants were vaccinated with two doses of either the BNT162b2 or mRNA-1273 vaccine. Researchers reported culturing a few million PBMC in each well, adding around 9.6 IU/ml IL-2 and about 9.6 ug/ml peptides. With respect to this clone: The antigen remains unidentified.

The source material was CD4+ T cells from PBMCs cultured with HCoV-OC43 spike peptides, sampled after COVID-19 vaccination. Stated subset: HCoV-OC43 spike overlapping peptide pool stimulation. This TCR came from a human donor who received a COVID-19 vaccine. The chain recombines TRBV2 with TRBJ1-1; D is possibly TRBD1 (6 bases). In nucleotides, the CDR3 is TGTGCCAGCAGTGATCGTGGACAGTACTTCACTGAAGCTTTCTTT. Translating gives CASSDRGQYFTEAFF.